What follows are 9 T cell receptor beta chains derived from one specimen sequenced in a study of stem cell transplantation in POMP-related autoinflammatory disease. Clones were read by immunoSEQ multiplex PCR, and TCRdb kept only the in-frame ones, dropping some. The sample shows some 70,000 clones, approximately 91% of them seen only once. The sequencing used CD4+ T cells from PBMCs, collected after stem cell transplantation. These receptors all stem from a human patient with POMP-related autoinflammation and immune dysregulation (PRAID). Some T cells may possibly be graft donor cells.

The J gene is TRBJ2-6, the V gene TRBV21-1; TRBD1, the D gene given by the table, was not confirmed from the DNA. TRBV21-1 is shown as a pseudogene. The CDR3 sequence is 18 residues long. CDR3 protein: CASNNGMAGRSGANVLTF. CDR3 sequence (DNA): TGTGCCAGCAACAACGGCATGGCAGGGCGATCTGGGGCCAACGTCCTGACTTTC.

The chain links TRBV19 to TRBJ2-7; 8 positions agree with TRBD1. This CDR3 has 14 residues. V shed 3 bases, J shed 5 bases, and the junction held 6 bases outside the gene matches. The V gene's germline CDR1 is LNHDA and CDR2 SQIVND (reference sequence). CDR3 coding DNA: TGTGCCAGTAGTATTACCGCAGGGGGCAACGAGCAGTACTTC. Translation: CASSITAGGNEQYF.

The chain uses TRBV16 and TRBJ2-1, with D possibly being TRBD1 or TRBD2 (5 bases each). This CDR3 contains 18 residues. Germline V gene sequence: CDR1 KGHSY, CDR2 FQNENV. The V end was cut by 8 bases, the J end by 0 bases, with 23 bases between. The DNA for the CDR3 is TGTGCCAGCCGCCCGACCCGGGGCTCAATTAGCTCCTACAATGAGCAGTTCTTC. This gives the protein CASRPTRGSISSYNEQFF.

The chain is built from TRBV20-1 and TRBJ1-1; D call uncertain. The V end was cut by 4 bases, the J end by 5 bases, with 8 bases between. The CDR3 sequence is 11 residues long. Per the germline V gene, CDR1 is DFQATT and CDR2 is SNEGSKA (reference sequence). The DNA of the CDR3 is TGCAGTGCTACGGAAGGTACTGAAGCTTTCTTT. This translates into CSATEGTEAFF.

The V call is TRBV2, the J call TRBJ2-5; D is possibly TRBD2 (5 bases). V was shortened by 1 base and J by 2 bases, with 11 bases between the two germline ends. CDR1 is SNHLY and CDR2 is FYNNEI in the germline V gene. The CDR3 extends over 15 amino acids. CDR3 sequence: CASSEGLTGQETQYF. Here the CDR3 DNA reads TGTGCCAGCAGTGAAGGATTGACGGGGCAAGAGACCCAGTACTTC.

The count of this clone is one. The chain links TRBV5-1 to TRBJ1-6, with 7 bases fitting TRBD1. The CDR3 totals 17 residues. The V segment lost 3 bases and the J segment 5 bases; nucleotides outside the gene matches: 11. CDR1 is SGHRS and CDR2 is YFSETQ in the germline V gene. The CDR3 DNA sequence: TGCGCCAGCAGCTCGGAAATACAGGGGAGAAATAATTCACCCCTCCACTTT. Its translation is CASSSEIQGRNNSPLHF.

This chain uses TRBV28 with TRBJ2-5, with 8 bases lining up with TRBD1. CDR1 and CDR2 from the germline V gene are MDHEN and SYDVKM. The CDR3 covers 17 residues. V lost 4 bases to trimming and J lost 5 bases; unmatched junction nucleotides: 15. CDR3: CASSSPPYRGLGETQYF. The CDR3 coding sequence is TGTGCCAGCAGTTCTCCACCCTACAGGGGGTTAGGTGAGACCCAGTACTTC.

The chain joins TRBV6-5 to TRBJ2-7, with TRBD1 identical over 7 bases. Germline V gives CDR1 MNHEY, CDR2 SVGAGI. The CDR3 sequence is 13 residues long. V dropped 8 bases and J dropped 0; count of bases not matched to a gene: 4. The DNA for the CDR3 is TGTGCCAGCCACCGGACAGGCTCCTACGAGCAGTACTTC. Translating it yields CASHRTGSYEQYF.

The chain couples TRBV9 to TRBJ2-2; perhaps TRBD2 as D (7 bases). Deletions cut 4 bases from V and 7 bases from J, with 17 bases between. Germline V lookup: CDR1 SGDLS, CDR2 YYNGEE. The CDR3 contains 15 residues. CDR3 sequence: CASSPVAGAGGELFF. CDR3 bases: TGTGCCAGCAGCCCCGTCGCGGGGGCCGGCGGGGAGCTGTTTTTT.